Described below is a single T cell receptor beta chain sequence and its context. Its antigen remains unknown. Mismatch with germline at one junction end may stem from a read error. This CDR3 spans 12 amino acids. These data are taken from a study of T cell repertoires in cytomegalovirus infection. TCRdb reanalysed the reads using MiXCR and keeps one entry per CDR3 protein. Found here are about 310,000 distinct CDR3 sequences, roughly 25% of them singletons; the top ten hold less than 15%. This receptor was identified in a human donor in good health (CMV status not recorded). Some clones in this sample may be carry-over from other donors' samples. Here the sequenced sample was cultured PBMCs, taken from culture after CMV antigen stimulation. The V and J genes are TRBV5-3 and TRBJ1-1; D gene ambiguous. TRBV5-3 is noted as an ORF with a role that remains uncertain. The CDR3: CASSSGLTEAFF. The CDR3 nucleotides are TGTGCCAGCAGCTCCGGGCTCACTGAAGCTTTCTTT.